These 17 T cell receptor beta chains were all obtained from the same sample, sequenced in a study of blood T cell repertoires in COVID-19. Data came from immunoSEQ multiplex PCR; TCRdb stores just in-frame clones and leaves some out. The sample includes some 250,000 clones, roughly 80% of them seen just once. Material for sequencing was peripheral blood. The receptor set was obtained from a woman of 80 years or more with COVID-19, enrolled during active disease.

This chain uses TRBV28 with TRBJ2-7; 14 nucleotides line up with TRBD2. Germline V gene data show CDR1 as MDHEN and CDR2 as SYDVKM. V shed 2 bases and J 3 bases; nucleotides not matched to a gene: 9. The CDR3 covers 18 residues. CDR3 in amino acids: CASSLRGLAGARNYEQYF. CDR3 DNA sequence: TGTGCCAGCAGTTTACGGGGACTAGCGGGAGCCAGGAACTACGAGCAGTACTTC.

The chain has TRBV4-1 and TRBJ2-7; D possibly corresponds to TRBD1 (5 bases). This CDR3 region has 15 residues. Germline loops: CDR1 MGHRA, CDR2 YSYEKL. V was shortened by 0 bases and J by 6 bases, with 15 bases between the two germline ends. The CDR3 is CASSQDRRAGGEQYF. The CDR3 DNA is TGCGCCAGCAGCCAAGATCGCAGGGCAGGCGGCGAGCAGTACTTC.

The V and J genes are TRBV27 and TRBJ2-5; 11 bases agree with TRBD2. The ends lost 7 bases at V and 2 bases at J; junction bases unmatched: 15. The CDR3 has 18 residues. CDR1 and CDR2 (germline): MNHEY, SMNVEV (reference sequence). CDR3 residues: CASTSGIAGGYGQETQYF. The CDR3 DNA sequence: TGTGCCAGCACCTCGGGGATAGCGGGGGGGTATGGGCAAGAGACCCAGTACTTC.

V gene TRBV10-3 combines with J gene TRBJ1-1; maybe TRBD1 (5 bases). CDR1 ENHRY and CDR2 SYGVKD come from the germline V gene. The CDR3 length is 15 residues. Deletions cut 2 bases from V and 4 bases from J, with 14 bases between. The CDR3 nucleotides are TGTGCCATCAGTGAGGCAGAAGGGGCAGCCACTGAAGCTTTCTTT. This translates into CAISEAEGAATEAFF.

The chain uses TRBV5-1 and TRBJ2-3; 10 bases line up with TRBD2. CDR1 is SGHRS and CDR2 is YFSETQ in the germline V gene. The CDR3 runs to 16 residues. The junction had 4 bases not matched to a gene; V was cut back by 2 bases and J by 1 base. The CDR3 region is CASSLQRGGGTDTQYF. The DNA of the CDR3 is TGCGCCAGCAGCTTACAGCGGGGGGGCGGCACAGATACGCAGTATTTT. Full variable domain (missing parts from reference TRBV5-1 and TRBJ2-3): KAGVTQTPRYLIKTRGQQVTLSCSPISGHRSVSWYQQTPGQGLQFLFEYFSETQRNKGNFPGRFSGRQFSNSRSEMNVSTLELGDSALYLCASSLQRGGGTDTQYFGPGTRLTVL.

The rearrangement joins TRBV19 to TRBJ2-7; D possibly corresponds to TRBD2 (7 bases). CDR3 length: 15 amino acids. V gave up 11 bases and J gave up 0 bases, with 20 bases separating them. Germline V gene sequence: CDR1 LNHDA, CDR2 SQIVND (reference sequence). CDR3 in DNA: TGTGCCTCTAAAGGGGGGGACGCAAGCTCCTACGAGCAGTACTTC. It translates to CASKGGDASSYEQYF.

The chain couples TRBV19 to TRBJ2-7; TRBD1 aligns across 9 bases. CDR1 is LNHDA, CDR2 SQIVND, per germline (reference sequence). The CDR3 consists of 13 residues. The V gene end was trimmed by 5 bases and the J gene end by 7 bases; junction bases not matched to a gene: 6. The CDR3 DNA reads TGTGCCAGTAGTTTCGACAGGGGGGCTGAGCAGTACTTC. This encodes CASSFDRGAEQYF.

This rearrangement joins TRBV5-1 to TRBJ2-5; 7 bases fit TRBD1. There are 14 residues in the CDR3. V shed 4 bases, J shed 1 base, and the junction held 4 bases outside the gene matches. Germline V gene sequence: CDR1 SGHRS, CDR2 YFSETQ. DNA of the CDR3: TGCGCCAGCAGCCTCGGGACAGCCCAAGAGACCCAGTACTTC. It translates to CASSLGTAQETQYF.

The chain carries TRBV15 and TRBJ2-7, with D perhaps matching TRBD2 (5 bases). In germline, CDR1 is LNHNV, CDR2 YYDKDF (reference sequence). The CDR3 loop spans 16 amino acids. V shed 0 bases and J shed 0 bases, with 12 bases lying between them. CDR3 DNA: TGTGCCACCAGCAGAGATTACACTGGGAGCTCCTACGAGCAGTACTTC. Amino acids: CATSRDYTGSSYEQYF.

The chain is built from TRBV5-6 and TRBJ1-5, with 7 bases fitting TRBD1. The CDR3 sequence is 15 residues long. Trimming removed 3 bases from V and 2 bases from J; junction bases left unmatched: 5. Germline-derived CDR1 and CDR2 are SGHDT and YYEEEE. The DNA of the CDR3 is TGTGCCAGCAGCTGGAGGGGGCGCGGCAATCAGCCCCAGCATTTT. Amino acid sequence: CASSWRGRGNQPQHF.

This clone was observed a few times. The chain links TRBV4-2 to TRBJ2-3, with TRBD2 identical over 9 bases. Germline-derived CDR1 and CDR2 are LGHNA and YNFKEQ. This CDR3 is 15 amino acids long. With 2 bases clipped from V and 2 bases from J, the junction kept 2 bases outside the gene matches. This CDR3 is CASSQSSGDTDTQYF. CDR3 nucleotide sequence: TGTGCCAGCAGCCAATCTAGCGGGGACACAGATACGCAGTATTTT.

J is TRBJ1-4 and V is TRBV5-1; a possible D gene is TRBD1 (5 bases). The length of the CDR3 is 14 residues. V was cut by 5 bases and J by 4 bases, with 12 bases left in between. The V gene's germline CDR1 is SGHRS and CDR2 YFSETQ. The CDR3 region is CASSHDSFNEKLFF. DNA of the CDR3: TGCGCCAGCAGTCACGACAGCTTTAATGAAAAACTGTTTTTT.

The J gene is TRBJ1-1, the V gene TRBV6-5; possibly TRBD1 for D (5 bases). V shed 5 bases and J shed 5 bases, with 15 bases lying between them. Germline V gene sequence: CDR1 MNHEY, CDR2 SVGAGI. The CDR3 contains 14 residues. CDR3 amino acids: CASSPQGGRTEAFF. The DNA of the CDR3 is TGTGCCAGCAGTCCTCAGGGCGGGAGGACTGAAGCTTTCTTT.

DNA for the CDR3: TGTGCCAGCTCACCACCTGGACAGTACGAGCAGTACTTC. This encodes CASSPPGQYEQYF. The chain links TRBV18 to TRBJ2-7, with D possibly matching TRBD1 (6 bases). The CDR3 loop spans 13 amino acids. Between the trimmed V and J ends, which lost 0 bases and 4 bases, there was a span of 7 bases. CDR1 is KGHSH, CDR2 LQKENI, per germline.

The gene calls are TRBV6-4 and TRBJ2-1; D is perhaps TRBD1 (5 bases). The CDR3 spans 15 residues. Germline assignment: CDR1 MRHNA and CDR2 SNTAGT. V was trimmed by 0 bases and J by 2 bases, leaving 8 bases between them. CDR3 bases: TGTGCCAGCAGTGACTCGGCAGGGACCTACAATGAGCAGTTCTTC. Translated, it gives CASSDSAGTYNEQFF.

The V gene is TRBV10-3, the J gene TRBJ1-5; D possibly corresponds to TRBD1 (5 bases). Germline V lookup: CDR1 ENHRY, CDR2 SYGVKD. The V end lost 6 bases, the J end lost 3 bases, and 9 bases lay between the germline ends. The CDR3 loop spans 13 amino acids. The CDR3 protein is CAISPGFNQPQHF. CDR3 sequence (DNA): TGTGCCATCAGCCCAGGGTTCAATCAGCCCCAGCATTTT.

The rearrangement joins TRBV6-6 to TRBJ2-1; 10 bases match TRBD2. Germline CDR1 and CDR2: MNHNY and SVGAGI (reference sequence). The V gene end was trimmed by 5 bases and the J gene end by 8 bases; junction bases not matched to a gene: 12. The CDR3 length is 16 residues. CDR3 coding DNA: TGTGCCAGCAGTCCTGGCTGGACTAGCGGCGTCGATGAGCAGTTCTTC. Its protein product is CASSPGWTSGVDEQFF.